The 10 T cell receptor beta chains below all came from one sample that was sequenced in a study of T cell changes during pregnancy in multiple sclerosis (dated by TCRdb to about 2019). The method behind the library was the immunoSEQ multiplex PCR assay. Sourced from immuneACCESS, this table was stored by TCRdb with only in-frame sequences that have V and J called. A share of the clones is absent; for the studies checked, an unresolved V gene accounts for under half, and the remainder has no known explanation. The sample table shows more than 30,000 clones, and 70% to 90% are seen once. Almost 6.5% of the sample rests with the top ten. Sequencing used CD8+ T cells from peripheral blood mononuclear cells, obtained in the second trimester of pregnancy. Every receptor here comes from a female donor with multiple sclerosis, enrolled in a pregnancy study.

The rearrangement joins TRBV5-4 to TRBJ2-5; 7 bases fit TRBD2. The CDR3 spans 14 residues. V lost 4 bases to trimming and J lost 1 base; unmatched junction nucleotides: 4. Germline CDR1 is SGHNT and CDR2 is YYREEE (reference sequence). The CDR3 DNA sequence: TGTGCCAGCAGCGGGCGGGGGTCCCAAGAGACCCAGTACTTC. It yields the protein CASSGRGSQETQYF.

A few counts support this clone. This chain connects TRBV7-6 to TRBJ1-1; 7 nucleotides line up with TRBD1. CDR3 length equals 11 residues. Germline loops: CDR1 SGHVS, CDR2 FNYEAQ. J was trimmed by 7 bases and V by 6 bases; bases with no gene match: 2. CDR3 protein: CASSDRDEAFF. The CDR3 coding sequence is TGTGCCAGCAGTGACAGGGATGAAGCTTTCTTT.

The CDR3 DNA follows: TGTGCCAGCAGCCCGGCTAGCTCCTACGAGCAGTACTTC. This codes for CASSPASSYEQYF. The chain links TRBV5-6 to TRBJ2-7; no clear D. The ends were cut back, 4 bases at V and 0 bases at J, with 8 bases in the middle. CDR3 size: 13 residues. Germline CDR1 SGHDT, CDR2 YYEEEE. The variable domain in full, with the rest retrieved from reference TRBV5-6 and TRBJ2-7, is DAGVTQSPTHLIKTRGQQVTLRCSPKSGHDTVSWYQQALGQGPQFIFQYYEEEERQRGNFPDRFSGHQFPNYSSELNVNALLLGDSALYLCASSPASSYEQYFGPGTRLTVT.

At least ten counts were recorded for this clone. The rearrangement uses TRBV6-1 and TRBJ2-7, with TRBD2 matching over 9 bases. The germline CDR1 and CDR2 sequences are MNHNS and SASEGT. Germline trimming cut 3 bases from V and 0 bases from J; bases unmatched to any gene: 3. The CDR3 is made up of 15 amino acids. CDR3 DNA: TGTGCCAGCAGTGACCTTAGCGGGAGCTCCTACGAGCAGTACTTC. It specifies CASSDLSGSSYEQYF.

The chain has TRBV29-1 and TRBJ1-1, with D uncertain. V gave up 5 bases and J gave up 7 bases, with 8 bases separating them. Germline-derived CDR1 and CDR2 are SQVTM and ANQGSEA. The CDR3 has 10 amino acids. Here the CDR3 reads CSVWASEAFF. The CDR3 nucleotides are TGCAGCGTTTGGGCGAGTGAAGCTTTCTTT.

V usage is TRBV25-1 and J usage is TRBJ2-5, with 7 bases matching TRBD1. J was trimmed by 1 base and V by 1 base; bases with no gene match: 3. The CDR3 sequence is 15 residues long. Germline CDR1 is MGHDK and CDR2 is SYGVNS. The CDR3 DNA reads as TGTGCCAGCAGTGAATCCGCAGGGGGCCAAGAGACCCAGTACTTC. Translation gives CASSESAGGQETQYF.

The V gene is TRBV13, the J gene TRBJ2-7; maybe TRBD1 (5 bases). Germline V gives CDR1 PRHDT, CDR2 FYEKMQ (reference sequence). The CDR3 is made up of 13 amino acids. V was pared by 5 bases and J by 6 bases, with 14 bases between. CDR3 in amino acids: CASSRSRQFEQYF. CDR3 DNA sequence: TGTGCCAGCAGCCGAAGTCGACAGTTCGAGCAGTACTTC.

J is TRBJ2-1 and V is TRBV9, with 10 bases aligning to TRBD2. The length of the CDR3 is 19 residues. Trimming took 4 bases from V and 4 from J; bases not matched to a gene: 17. Per the germline V gene, CDR1 is SGDLS and CDR2 is YYNGEE. Written as DNA, the CDR3 is TGTGCCAGCAGCCCACAAGGGTCTAGCGGGAGTGGGTCTTACAATGAGCAGTTCTTC. Translated: CASSPQGSSGSGSYNEQFF.

This clone was counted once. The chain combines TRBV6-5 with TRBJ2-1, with D tentatively TRBD1 (6 bases). V was pared by 4 bases and J by 4 bases, with 14 bases between. CDR1 is MNHEY and CDR2 is SVGAGI in the germline V gene. The CDR3 sequence is 15 residues long. The CDR3 bases are TGTGCCAGCAGTTCGGGACAAACCGGGTACAATGAGCAGTTCTTC. Its translation: CASSSGQTGYNEQFF.

The chain links TRBV20-1 to TRBJ2-7; D not resolved. Germline CDR1 reads DFQATT; CDR2 reads SNEGSKA (reference sequence). Trimming removed 1 base at V and 3 bases at J, with 4 bases between. The CDR3 is 11 residues long. CDR3 amino acids: CSARVDYEQYF. In nucleotides, the CDR3 is TGCAGTGCTAGAGTAGACTACGAGCAGTACTTC.